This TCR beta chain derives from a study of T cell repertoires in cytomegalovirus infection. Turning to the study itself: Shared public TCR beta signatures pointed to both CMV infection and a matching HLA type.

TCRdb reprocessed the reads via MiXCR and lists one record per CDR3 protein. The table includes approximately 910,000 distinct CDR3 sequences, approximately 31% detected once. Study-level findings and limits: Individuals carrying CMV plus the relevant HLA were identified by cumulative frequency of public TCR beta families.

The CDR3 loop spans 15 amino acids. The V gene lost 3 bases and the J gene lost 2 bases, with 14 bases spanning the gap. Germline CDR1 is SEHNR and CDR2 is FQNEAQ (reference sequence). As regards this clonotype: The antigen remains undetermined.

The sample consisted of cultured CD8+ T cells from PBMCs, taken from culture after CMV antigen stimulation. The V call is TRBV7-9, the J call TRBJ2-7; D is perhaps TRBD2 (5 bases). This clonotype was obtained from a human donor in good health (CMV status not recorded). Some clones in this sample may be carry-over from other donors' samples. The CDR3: CASSLREWSPYEQYF. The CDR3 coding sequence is TGTGCCAGCAGCTTGAGGGAGTGGTCCCCCTACGAGCAGTACTTC.